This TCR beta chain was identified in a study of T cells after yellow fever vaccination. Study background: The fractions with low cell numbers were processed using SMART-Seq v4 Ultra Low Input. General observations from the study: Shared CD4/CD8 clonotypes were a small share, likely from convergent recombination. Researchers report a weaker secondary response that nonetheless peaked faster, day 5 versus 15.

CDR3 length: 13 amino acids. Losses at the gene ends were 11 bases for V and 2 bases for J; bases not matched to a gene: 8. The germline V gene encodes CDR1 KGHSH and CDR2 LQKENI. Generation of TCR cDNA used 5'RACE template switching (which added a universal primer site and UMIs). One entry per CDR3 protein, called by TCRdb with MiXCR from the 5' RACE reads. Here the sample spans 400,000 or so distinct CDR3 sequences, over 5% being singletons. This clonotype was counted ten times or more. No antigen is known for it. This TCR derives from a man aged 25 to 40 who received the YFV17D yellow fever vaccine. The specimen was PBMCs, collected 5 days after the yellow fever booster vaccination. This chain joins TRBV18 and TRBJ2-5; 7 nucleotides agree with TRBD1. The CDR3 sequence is CAATRDRQETQYF. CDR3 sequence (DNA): TGTGCCGCAACCCGGGACAGACAAGAGACCCAGTACTTC.